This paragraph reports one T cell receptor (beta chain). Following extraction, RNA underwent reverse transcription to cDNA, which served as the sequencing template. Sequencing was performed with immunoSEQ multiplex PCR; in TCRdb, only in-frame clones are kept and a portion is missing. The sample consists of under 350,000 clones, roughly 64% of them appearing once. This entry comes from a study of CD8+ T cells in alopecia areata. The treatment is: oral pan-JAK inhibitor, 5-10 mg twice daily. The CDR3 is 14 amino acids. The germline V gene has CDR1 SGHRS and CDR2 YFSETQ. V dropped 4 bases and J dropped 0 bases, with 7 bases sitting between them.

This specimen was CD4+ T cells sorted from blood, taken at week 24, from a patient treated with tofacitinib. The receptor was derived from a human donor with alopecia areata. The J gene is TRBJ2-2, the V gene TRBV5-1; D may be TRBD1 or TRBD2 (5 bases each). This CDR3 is CASSPGPNTGELFF. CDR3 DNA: TGCGCCAGCAGCCCGGGACCGAACACCGGGGAGCTGTTTTTT.